This T cell receptor beta chain is drawn from a study of T-cell reconstitution after alpha-beta-depleted transplantation in children. There are 14 residues in the CDR3. Losses at the gene ends were 5 bases for V and 4 bases for J; bases not matched to a gene: 6. From germline, CDR1 is SGHVS and CDR2 FNYEAQ. TCRbeta library preparation incorporated unique molecular identifiers. TCRdb re-analysed the PCR reads in MiXCR, keeping a single row per CDR3 protein. The table has some 490,000 distinct CDR3 sequences, around 12% seen once. Sequenced material: PBMCs from the stem cell graft donor, taken from the stem cell graft. The V and J genes are TRBV7-6 and TRBJ2-7, with TRBD1 matching over 9 bases. This receptor was identified in a human donor who donated a stem cell graft to a child with combined immunodeficiency. CDR3 nucleotides: TGTGCCAGCAGCACAGGGGGCGCGGCGTACGAGCAGTACTTC. Its translation is CASSTGGAAYEQYF.